This TCR beta chain was identified in a study of blood T cell repertoires in COVID-19. TCRdb keeps only in-frame clones here, not all; method: immunoSEQ multiplex PCR. Here the sample spans around 360,000 clones, about 90% being singletons. Germline V lookup: CDR1 SNHLY, CDR2 FYNNEI. The CDR3 covers 18 residues. The ends lost 6 bases at V and 9 bases at J; junction bases unmatched: 20. Input material: PBMCs or T cells enriched from blood (not recorded which). This sequence originates from a woman aged 25 to 39 who had recovered from COVID-19. V usage is TRBV2 and J usage is TRBJ2-1, with 10 bases that match TRBD2. CDR3 in DNA: TGTGCCAGCAGCCTGGACAGGGTTGCTAGCGGGAGAGGAGGTGAGCAGTTCTTC. Translation gives CASSLDRVASGRGGEQFF.